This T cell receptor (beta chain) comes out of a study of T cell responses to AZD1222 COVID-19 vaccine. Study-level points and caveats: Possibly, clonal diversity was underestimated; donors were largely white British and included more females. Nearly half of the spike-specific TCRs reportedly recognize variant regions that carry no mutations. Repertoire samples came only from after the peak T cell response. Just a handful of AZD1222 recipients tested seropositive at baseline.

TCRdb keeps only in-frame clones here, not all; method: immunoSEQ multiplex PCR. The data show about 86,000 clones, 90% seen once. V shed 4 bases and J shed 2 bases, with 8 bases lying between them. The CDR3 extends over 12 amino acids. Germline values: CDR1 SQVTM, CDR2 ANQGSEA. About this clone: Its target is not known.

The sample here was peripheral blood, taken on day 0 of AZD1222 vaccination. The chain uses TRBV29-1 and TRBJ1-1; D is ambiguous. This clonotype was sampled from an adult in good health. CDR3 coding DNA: TGCAGCGTTGTGAGGGAAAACACTGAAGCTTTCTTT. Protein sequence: CSVVRENTEAFF.